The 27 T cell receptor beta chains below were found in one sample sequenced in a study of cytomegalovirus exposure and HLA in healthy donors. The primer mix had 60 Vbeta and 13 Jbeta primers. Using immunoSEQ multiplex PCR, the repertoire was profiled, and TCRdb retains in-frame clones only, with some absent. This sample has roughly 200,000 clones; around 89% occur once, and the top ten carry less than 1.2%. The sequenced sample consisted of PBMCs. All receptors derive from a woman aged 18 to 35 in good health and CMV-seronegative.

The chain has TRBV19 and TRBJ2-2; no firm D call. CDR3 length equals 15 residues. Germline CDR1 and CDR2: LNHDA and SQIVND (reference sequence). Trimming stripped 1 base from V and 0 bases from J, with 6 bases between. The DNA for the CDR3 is TGTGCCAGTAGTATAGTTGGCCCGAACACCGGGGAGCTGTTTTTT. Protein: CASSIVGPNTGELFF. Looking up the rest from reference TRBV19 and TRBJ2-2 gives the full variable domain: DGGITQSPKYLFRKEGQNVTLSCEQNLNHDAMYWYRQDPGQGLRLIYYSQIVNDFQKGDIAEGYSVSREKKESFPLTVTSAQKNPTAFYLCASSIVGPNTGELFFGEGSRLTVL.

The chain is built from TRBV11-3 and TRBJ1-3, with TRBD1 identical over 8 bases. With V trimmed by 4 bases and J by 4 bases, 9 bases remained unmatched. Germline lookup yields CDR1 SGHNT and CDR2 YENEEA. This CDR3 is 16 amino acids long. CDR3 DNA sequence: TGTGCCAGCAGCTGGACAGGGACAGGCTTCGGAAACACCATATATTTT. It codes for CASSWTGTGFGNTIYF.

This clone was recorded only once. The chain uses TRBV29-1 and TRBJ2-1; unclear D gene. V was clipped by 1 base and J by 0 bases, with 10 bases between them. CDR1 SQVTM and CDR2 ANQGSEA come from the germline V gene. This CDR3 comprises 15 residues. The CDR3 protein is CSVEGAPSSYNEQFF. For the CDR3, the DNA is TGCAGCGTTGAAGGTGCGCCGAGCTCCTACAATGAGCAGTTCTTC.

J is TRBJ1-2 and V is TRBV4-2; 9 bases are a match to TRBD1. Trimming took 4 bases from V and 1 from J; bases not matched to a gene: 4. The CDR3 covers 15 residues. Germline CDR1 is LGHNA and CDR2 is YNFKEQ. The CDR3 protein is CASSPRTGDNYGYTF. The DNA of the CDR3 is TGTGCCAGCAGCCCACGGACAGGGGATAACTATGGCTACACCTTC.

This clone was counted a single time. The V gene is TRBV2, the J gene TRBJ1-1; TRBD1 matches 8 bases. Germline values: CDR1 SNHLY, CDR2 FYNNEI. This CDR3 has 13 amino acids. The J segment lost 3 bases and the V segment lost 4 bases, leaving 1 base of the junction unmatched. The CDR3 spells CASSGTGYTEAFF. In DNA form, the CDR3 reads TGTGCCAGCAGTGGGACAGGGTACACTGAAGCTTTCTTT.

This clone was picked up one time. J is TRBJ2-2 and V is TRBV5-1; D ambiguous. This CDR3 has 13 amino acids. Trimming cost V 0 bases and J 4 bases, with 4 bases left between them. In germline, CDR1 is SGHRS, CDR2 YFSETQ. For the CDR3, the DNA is TGCGCCAGCAGCTTGGCGGGCACCGGGGAGCTGTTTTTT. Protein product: CASSLAGTGELFF. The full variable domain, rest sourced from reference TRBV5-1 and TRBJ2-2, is KAGVTQTPRYLIKTRGQQVTLSCSPISGHRSVSWYQQTPGQGLQFLFEYFSETQRNKGNFPGRFSGRQFSNSRSEMNVSTLELGDSALYLCASSLAGTGELFFGEGSRLTVL.

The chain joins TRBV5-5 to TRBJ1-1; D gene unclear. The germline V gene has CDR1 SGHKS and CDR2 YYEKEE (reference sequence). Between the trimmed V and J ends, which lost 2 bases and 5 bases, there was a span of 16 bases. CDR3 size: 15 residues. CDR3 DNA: TGTGCCAGCAGCTTACGTGCAGGCTCCGATACTGAAGCTTTCTTT. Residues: CASSLRAGSDTEAFF.

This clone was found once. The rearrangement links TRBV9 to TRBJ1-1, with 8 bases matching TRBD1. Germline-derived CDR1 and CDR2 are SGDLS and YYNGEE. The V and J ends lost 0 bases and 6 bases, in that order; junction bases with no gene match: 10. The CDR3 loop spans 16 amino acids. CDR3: CASSVGRTGRTAEAFF. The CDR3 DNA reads TGTGCCAGCAGCGTAGGGCGGACAGGGCGAACAGCTGAAGCTTTCTTT. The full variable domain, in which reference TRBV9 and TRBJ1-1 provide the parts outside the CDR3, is DSGVTQTPKHLITATGQRVTLRCSPRSGDLSVYWYQQSLDQGLQFLIQYYNGEERAKGNILERFSAQQFPDLHSELNLSSLELGDSALYFCASSVGRTGRTAEAFFGQGTRLTVV.

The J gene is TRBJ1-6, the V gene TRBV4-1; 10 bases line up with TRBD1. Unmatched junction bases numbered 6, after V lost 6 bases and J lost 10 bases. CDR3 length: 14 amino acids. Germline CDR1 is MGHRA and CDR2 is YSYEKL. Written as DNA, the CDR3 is TGCGCCAGCAGTATGGACAGGGGGGAATCACCCCTCCACTTT. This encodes CASSMDRGESPLHF.

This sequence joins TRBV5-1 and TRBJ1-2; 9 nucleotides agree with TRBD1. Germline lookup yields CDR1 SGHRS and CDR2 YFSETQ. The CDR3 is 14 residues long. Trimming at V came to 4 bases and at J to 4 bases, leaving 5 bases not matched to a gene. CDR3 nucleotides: TGCGCCAGCAGCCAGGACAGGGGCGGCTATGGCTACACCTTC. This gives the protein CASSQDRGGYGYTF. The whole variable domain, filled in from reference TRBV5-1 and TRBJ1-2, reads KAGVTQTPRYLIKTRGQQVTLSCSPISGHRSVSWYQQTPGQGLQFLFEYFSETQRNKGNFPGRFSGRQFSNSRSEMNVSTLELGDSALYLCASSQDRGGYGYTFGSGTRLTVV.

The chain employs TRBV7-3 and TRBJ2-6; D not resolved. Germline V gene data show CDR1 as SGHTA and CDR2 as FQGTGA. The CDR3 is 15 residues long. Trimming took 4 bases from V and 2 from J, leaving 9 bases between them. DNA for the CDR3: TGTGCCAGCAGCTCCGGGTTAGCTGGGGCCAACGTCCTGACTTTC. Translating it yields CASSSGLAGANVLTF.

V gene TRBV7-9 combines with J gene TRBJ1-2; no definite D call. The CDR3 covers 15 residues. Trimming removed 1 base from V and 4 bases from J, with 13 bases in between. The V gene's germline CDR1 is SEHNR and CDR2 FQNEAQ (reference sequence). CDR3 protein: CASSLVGGTPYGYTF. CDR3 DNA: TGTGCCAGCAGCTTAGTGGGAGGAACCCCCTATGGCTACACCTTC.

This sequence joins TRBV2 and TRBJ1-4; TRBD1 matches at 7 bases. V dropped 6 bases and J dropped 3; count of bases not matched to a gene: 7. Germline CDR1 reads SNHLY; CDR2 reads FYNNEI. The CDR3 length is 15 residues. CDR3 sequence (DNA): TGTGCCAGCAGGTCAGGGGGTCCCTCTAATGAAAAACTGTTTTTT. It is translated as CASRSGGPSNEKLFF.

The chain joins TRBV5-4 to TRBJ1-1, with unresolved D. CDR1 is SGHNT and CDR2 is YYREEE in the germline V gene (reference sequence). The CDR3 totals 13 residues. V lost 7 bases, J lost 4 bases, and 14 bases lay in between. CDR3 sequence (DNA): TGTGCCAGCGGGTCCGAGGGTCCCACTGAAGCTTTCTTT. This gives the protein CASGSEGPTEAFF.

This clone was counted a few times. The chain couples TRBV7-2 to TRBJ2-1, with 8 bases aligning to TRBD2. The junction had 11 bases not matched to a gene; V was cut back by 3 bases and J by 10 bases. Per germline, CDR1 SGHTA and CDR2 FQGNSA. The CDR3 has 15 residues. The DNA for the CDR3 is TGTGCCAGCAGCTTGGGGTTCGGGGGGGGGCACGAGCAGTTCTTC. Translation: CASSLGFGGGHEQFF.

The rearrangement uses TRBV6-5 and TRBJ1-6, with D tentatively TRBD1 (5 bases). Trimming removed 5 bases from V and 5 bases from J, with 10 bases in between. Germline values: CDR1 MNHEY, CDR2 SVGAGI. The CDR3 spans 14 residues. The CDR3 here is CASSKQVNNSPLHF. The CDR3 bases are TGTGCCAGCAGTAAACAGGTGAATAATTCACCCCTCCACTTT.

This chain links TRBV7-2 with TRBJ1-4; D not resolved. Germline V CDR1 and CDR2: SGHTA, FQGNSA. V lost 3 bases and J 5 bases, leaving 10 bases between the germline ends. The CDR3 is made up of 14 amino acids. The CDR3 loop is CASSFRVPNEKLFF. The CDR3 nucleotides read TGTGCCAGCAGCTTCCGGGTTCCGAATGAAAAACTGTTTTTT.

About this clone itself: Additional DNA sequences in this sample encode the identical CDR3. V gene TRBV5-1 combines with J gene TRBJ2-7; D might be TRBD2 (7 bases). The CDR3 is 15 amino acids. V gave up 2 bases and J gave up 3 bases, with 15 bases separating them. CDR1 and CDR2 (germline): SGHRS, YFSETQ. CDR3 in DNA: TGCGCCAGCAGCTTAGGGGGTTCGGGGGGCTACGAGCAGTACTTC. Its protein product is CASSLGGSGGYEQYF.

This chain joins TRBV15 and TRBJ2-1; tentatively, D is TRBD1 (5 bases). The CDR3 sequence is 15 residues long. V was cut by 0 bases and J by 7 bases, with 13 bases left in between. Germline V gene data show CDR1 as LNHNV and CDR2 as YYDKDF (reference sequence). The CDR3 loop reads CATSREKLGANEQFF. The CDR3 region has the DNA TGTGCCACCAGCAGAGAGAAGCTAGGGGCAAATGAGCAGTTCTTC.

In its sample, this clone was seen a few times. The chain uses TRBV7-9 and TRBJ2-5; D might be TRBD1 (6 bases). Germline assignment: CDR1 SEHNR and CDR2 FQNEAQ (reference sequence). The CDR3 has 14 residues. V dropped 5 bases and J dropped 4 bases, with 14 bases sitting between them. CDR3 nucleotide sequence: TGTGCCAGCAGCCCCGAGGCAGGGGCAGAGACCCAGTACTTC. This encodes CASSPEAGAETQYF.

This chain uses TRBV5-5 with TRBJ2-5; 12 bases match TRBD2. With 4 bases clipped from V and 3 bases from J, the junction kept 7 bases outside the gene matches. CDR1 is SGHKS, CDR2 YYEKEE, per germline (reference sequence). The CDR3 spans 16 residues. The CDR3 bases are TGTGCCAGCAGCACAACTAGCGGGGGGCCTGAAGAGACCCAGTACTTC. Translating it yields CASSTTSGGPEETQYF. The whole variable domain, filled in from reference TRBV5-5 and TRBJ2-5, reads DAGVTQSPTHLIKTRGQQVTLRCSPISGHKSVSWYQQVLGQGPQFIFQYYEKEERGRGNFPDRFSARQFPNYSSELNVNALLLGDSALYLCASSTTSGGPEETQYFGPGTRLLVL.

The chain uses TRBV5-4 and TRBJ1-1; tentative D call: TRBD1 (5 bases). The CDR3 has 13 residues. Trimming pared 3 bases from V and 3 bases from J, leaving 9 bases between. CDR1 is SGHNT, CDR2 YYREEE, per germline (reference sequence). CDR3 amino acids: CASSSGDDTEAFF. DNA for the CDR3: TGTGCCAGCAGCTCGGGGGATGACACTGAAGCTTTCTTT.

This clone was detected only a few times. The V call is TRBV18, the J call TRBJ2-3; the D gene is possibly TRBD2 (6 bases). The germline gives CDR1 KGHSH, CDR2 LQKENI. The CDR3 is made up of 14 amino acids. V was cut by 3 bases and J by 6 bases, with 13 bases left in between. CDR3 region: CASSPGGIGDTQYF. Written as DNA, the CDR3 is TGTGCCAGCTCACCCGGCGGGATAGGGGATACGCAGTATTTT.

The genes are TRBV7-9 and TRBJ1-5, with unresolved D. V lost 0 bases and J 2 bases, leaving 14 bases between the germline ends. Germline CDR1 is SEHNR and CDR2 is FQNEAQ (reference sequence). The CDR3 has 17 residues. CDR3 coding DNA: TGTGCCAGCAGCTTAGCGCCGGTGAGGGATGGCAATCAGCCCCAGCATTTT. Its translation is CASSLAPVRDGNQPQHF.

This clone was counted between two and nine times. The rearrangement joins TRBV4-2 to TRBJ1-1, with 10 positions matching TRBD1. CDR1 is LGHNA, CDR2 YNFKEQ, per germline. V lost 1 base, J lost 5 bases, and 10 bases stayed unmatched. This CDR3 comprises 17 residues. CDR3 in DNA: TGTGCCAGCAGCCAAGCTTGGGACAGGGGAAGGGGGACTGAAGCTTTCTTT. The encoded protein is CASSQAWDRGRGTEAFF.

This CDR3 is CASSSRGTNEKLFF. The CDR3, as DNA: TGTGCCAGCAGCTCAAGAGGAACTAATGAAAAACTGTTTTTT. V and J are TRBV11-2 and TRBJ1-4; D remains ambiguous. In germline, CDR1 is SGHAT, CDR2 FQNNGV. This CDR3 has 14 residues. The germline V and J ends were trimmed by 4 bases and 1 base, with 7 bases remaining between them.

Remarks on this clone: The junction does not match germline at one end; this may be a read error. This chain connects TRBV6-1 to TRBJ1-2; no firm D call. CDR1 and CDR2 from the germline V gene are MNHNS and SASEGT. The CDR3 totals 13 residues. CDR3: CASSERGGDGYAF. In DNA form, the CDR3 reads TGTGCCAGCAGTGAACGGGGTGGGGATGGCTACGCCTTC.